This TCR beta chain is drawn from a study of control samples from healthy donors and cancer patients. The table came from immunoSEQ multiplex PCR; TCRdb's copy has only in-frame clones and leaves some out. The sample consists of about 120,000 clones, about 86% of them appearing once. V lost 0 bases and J lost 0, with 4 bases in between. Per germline, CDR1 SGHTS and CDR2 YDEGEE. This CDR3 is built from 13 residues. The sample taken for sequencing was blood. This sequence was found in a man aged 25-45 years in good health. The chain joins TRBV5-8 to TRBJ2-7; D gene unclear. This CDR3 reads CASSLGFSYEQYF. CDR3 DNA sequence: TGTGCCAGCAGCTTGGGTTTCTCCTACGAGCAGTACTTC. Complete variable domain (other parts from reference TRBV5-8 and TRBJ2-7): EAGVTQSPTHLIKTRGQQATLRCSPISGHTSVYWYQQALGLGLQFLLWYDEGEERNRGNFPPRFSGRQFPNYSSELNVNALELEDSALYLCASSLGFSYEQYFGPGTRLTVT.